This TCR beta chain appears in the sequencing data of a study of blood T cell repertoires in COVID-19. CDR3 length: 14 residues. Trimming removed 1 base at V and 6 bases at J, with 10 bases between. Germline assignment: CDR1 LGHNT and CDR2 FRNRAP. TCRdb's copy holds only in-frame clones and misses some; the assay was immunoSEQ multiplex PCR. The repertoire holds 140,000 or so clones, around 77% seen once, with approximately 8% in the top ten. The chain links TRBV12-5 to TRBJ2-1; no reliable D call. The origin of this receptor is a man between 45 and 60 years old with active or convalescent COVID-19. The sample taken for sequencing was peripheral blood. The CDR3 region is CASGLDPASNEQFF. In DNA, the CDR3 is TGTGCTAGTGGTTTGGACCCTGCTAGCAATGAGCAGTTCTTC. The entire variable domain, with the rest obtained from reference TRBV12-5 and TRBJ2-1, is as follows: DARVTQTPRHKVTEMGQEVTMRCQPILGHNTVFWYRQTMMQGLELLAYFRNRAPLDDSGMPKDRFSAEMPDATLATLKIQPSEPRDSAVYFCASGLDPASNEQFFGPGTRLTVL.